Below, 26 T cell receptor beta chains from the same sample are listed, as sequenced in a study of T cell responses to AZD1222 COVID-19 vaccine. Data came from immunoSEQ multiplex PCR; TCRdb stores just in-frame clones and leaves some out. The sample consists of about 200,000 clones, roughly 92% of them appearing once. The input for sequencing was peripheral blood, taken on day 0 of AZD1222 vaccination. The receptors come from an adult in good health.

This clone was recorded only once. This chain connects TRBV29-1 to TRBJ1-2, with D possibly matching TRBD1 (5 bases). CDR3 length: 13 amino acids. Germline lookup yields CDR1 SQVTM and CDR2 ANQGSEA. The V and J ends lost 4 bases and 8 bases respectively, with 17 bases between them. The CDR3 region is CSVVGGSRLGYTF. Here the CDR3 DNA reads TGCAGCGTTGTTGGGGGAAGCCGGTTAGGCTACACCTTC. The whole variable domain, filled in from reference TRBV29-1 and TRBJ1-2, reads SAVISQKPSRDICQRGTSLTIQCQVDSQVTMMFWYRQQPGQSLTLIATANQGSEATYESGFVIDKFPISRPNLTFSTLTVSNMSPEDSSIYLCSVVGGSRLGYTFGSGTRLTVV.

The V and J genes are TRBV5-1 and TRBJ1-2; D unresolved. Trimming pared 5 bases from V and 6 bases from J, leaving 17 bases between. CDR1 is SGHRS and CDR2 is YFSETQ in the germline V gene. This CDR3 contains 14 residues. CDR3 nucleotide sequence: TGCGCCAGCAGAGACTTACGTGGGGAGAATGGCTACACCTTC. This sequence encodes CASRDLRGENGYTF. The variable domain in full, completed from reference TRBV5-1 and TRBJ1-2, reads KAGVTQTPRYLIKTRGQQVTLSCSPISGHRSVSWYQQTPGQGLQFLFEYFSETQRNKGNFPGRFSGRQFSNSRSEMNVSTLELGDSALYLCASRDLRGENGYTFGSGTRLTVV.

The chain joins TRBV5-5 to TRBJ1-5, with TRBD1 matching over 11 bases. The V gene's germline CDR1 is SGHKS and CDR2 YYEKEE (reference sequence). Germline trimming cut 1 base from V and 4 bases from J; bases unmatched to any gene: 4. This CDR3 spans 16 amino acids. The CDR3 DNA is TGTGCCAGCAGCTTGTGGGGACAGGGGGTTAATCAGCCCCAGCATTTT. Its protein product is CASSLWGQGVNQPQHF. Drawing the rest from reference TRBV5-5 and TRBJ1-5, the complete variable domain is DAGVTQSPTHLIKTRGQQVTLRCSPISGHKSVSWYQQVLGQGPQFIFQYYEKEERGRGNFPDRFSARQFPNYSSELNVNALLLGDSALYLCASSLWGQGVNQPQHFGDGTRLSIL.

The gene calls are TRBV5-5 and TRBJ1-5; possibly TRBD1 for D (6 bases). V was trimmed by 0 bases and J by 7 bases, leaving 17 bases between them. Germline CDR1 reads SGHKS; CDR2 reads YYEKEE (reference sequence). This CDR3 is built from 16 residues. This CDR3 reads CASSLVQDSLGQPQHF. CDR3 nucleotide sequence: TGTGCCAGCAGCTTGGTGCAGGACAGCCTGGGCCAGCCCCAGCATTTT.

The chain employs TRBV28 and TRBJ2-3; possible D gene TRBD1, 6 bases. V was pared by 7 bases and J by 2 bases, with 16 bases between. The CDR3 runs to 15 residues. Germline CDR1 reads MDHEN; CDR2 reads SYDVKM. The CDR3 sequence is CASTWTATLTDTQYF. CDR3 in DNA: TGTGCCAGCACTTGGACAGCTACCCTCACAGATACGCAGTATTTT. Drawing the rest from reference TRBV28 and TRBJ2-3, the complete variable domain is DVKVTQSSRYLVKRTGEKVFLECVQDMDHENMFWYRQDPGLGLRLIYFSYDVKMKEKGDIPEGYSVSREKKERFSLILESASTNQTSMYLCASTWTATLTDTQYFGPGTRLTVL.

This clone was counted a single time. The V gene is TRBV6-5, the J gene TRBJ2-2; the match to TRBD2 covers 7 bases. Losses at the gene ends were 0 bases for V and 6 bases for J; bases not matched to a gene: 7. Germline V lookup: CDR1 MNHEY, CDR2 SVGAGI. This CDR3 has 16 residues. CDR3 sequence (DNA): TGTGCCAGCAGTTACTCTGGGAGGGGAAAATCCGGGGAGCTGTTTTTT. Its protein is CASSYSGRGKSGELFF.

The gene calls are TRBV6-5 and TRBJ1-5; 11 nucleotides agree with TRBD1. Unmatched junction bases numbered 6, after V lost 5 bases and J lost 6 bases. The CDR3 length is 15 residues. Germline CDR1 is MNHEY and CDR2 is SVGAGI. As DNA, the CDR3 is TGTGCCAGCAGTCCCGGGACAGGGGGAGGTCAGCCCCAGCATTTT. The encoded protein is CASSPGTGGGQPQHF.

The chain has TRBV7-9 and TRBJ2-5; 10 nucleotides align to TRBD1. The length of the CDR3 is 15 residues. V was pared by 7 bases and J by 4 bases, with 9 bases of the junction left unmatched. Germline V gene data show CDR1 as SEHNR and CDR2 as FQNEAQ (reference sequence). CDR3 region: CASNTDRGLVETQYF. The DNA of the CDR3 is TGTGCCAGCAACACGGACAGGGGGTTGGTAGAGACCCAGTACTTC.

The chain carries TRBV7-2 and TRBJ2-7; D unclear. The germline V and J ends were trimmed by 0 bases and 3 bases, with 12 bases remaining between them. Germline V gene sequence: CDR1 SGHTA, CDR2 FQGNSA. There are 15 residues in the CDR3. CDR3 amino acids: CASSLAGKGYYEQYF. CDR3 nucleotide sequence: TGTGCCAGCAGCTTAGCGGGGAAGGGATACTACGAGCAGTACTTC.

The chain combines TRBV14 with TRBJ2-5, with a tentative D call TRBD2 (6 bases). The CDR3 covers 14 residues. Trimming cost V 1 base and J 2 bases, with 8 bases left between them. Germline values: CDR1 SGHDN, CDR2 FVKESK. In nucleotides, the CDR3 is TGTGCCAGCAGCCAAGGGACTATGCAAGAGACCCAGTACTTC. Amino acids: CASSQGTMQETQYF.

The chain recombines TRBV29-1 with TRBJ2-5; unclear D gene. There are 11 residues in the CDR3. CDR1 and CDR2 (germline): SQVTM, ANQGSEA. The V and J ends lost 2 bases and 5 bases respectively, with 6 bases between them. CDR3 bases: TGCAGCGTTGAAAGGATGGAGACCCAGTACTTC. It is translated as CSVERMETQYF.

This chain joins TRBV28 and TRBJ1-5; maybe TRBD1 (5 bases). Between the trimmed V and J ends, which lost 8 bases and 7 bases, there was a span of 21 bases. Germline V gives CDR1 MDHEN, CDR2 SYDVKM. This CDR3 comprises 15 residues. The CDR3 coding sequence is TGTGCCAGCCTGACCCCCCAGGGAACATGGCAGCCCCAGCATTTT. It encodes CASLTPQGTWQPQHF.

The CDR3 is CASSFTNSPLHF. The CDR3 coding sequence is TGTGCCAGCAGTTTTACCAATTCACCCCTCCACTTT. V gene TRBV12-3 or TRBV12-4 combines with J gene TRBJ1-6; no firm D call. Trimming took off 3 bases at V and 7 bases at J, with 4 bases between the two ends. The CDR3 is made up of 12 amino acids.

The V and J genes are TRBV7-9 and TRBJ1-3; D not certain. CDR1 SEHNR and CDR2 FQNEAQ come from the germline V gene (reference sequence). The CDR3 loop spans 16 amino acids. V was trimmed by 5 bases and J by 2 bases, leaving 16 bases between them. The DNA of the CDR3 is TGTGCCAGCAGCCGAACGGGCTACTCGGCTGGAAACACCATATATTTT. This codes for CASSRTGYSAGNTIYF.

V is TRBV10-3 and J is TRBJ1-1; D ambiguous. Germline CDR1 ENHRY, CDR2 SYGVKD. The CDR3 has 12 amino acids. With 5 bases removed from V and 0 bases from J, the gap between germline ends came to 4 bases. CDR3 DNA sequence: TGTGCCATCAGTTCCCTGAACACTGAAGCTTTCTTT. It is translated as CAISSLNTEAFF.

This chain uses TRBV21-1 with TRBJ2-2. TRBV21-1 is a listed pseudogene. The CDR3 length is 15 residues. The CDR3 here is CASSTQGGVGGELFF. CDR3 coding DNA: TGTGCCAGCAGCACACAGGGAGGTGTTGGCGGGGAGCTGTTTTTT.

The rearrangement joins TRBV18 to TRBJ2-5; D may be TRBD2 (6 bases). V lost 5 bases and J 5 bases, leaving 18 bases between the germline ends. CDR3 length: 15 residues. CDR1 is KGHSH, CDR2 LQKENI, per germline. For the CDR3, the DNA is TGTGCCAGCTCAAAGTTAGCGGAAGCCGGCGAGACCCAGTACTTC. It specifies CASSKLAEAGETQYF.

The chain employs TRBV6-4 and TRBJ2-2, with TRBD2 matching over 8 bases. V was pared by 5 bases and J by 6 bases, with 14 bases of the junction left unmatched. The germline V gene encodes CDR1 MRHNA and CDR2 SNTAGT. This CDR3 region has 17 residues. The CDR3 sequence is CASSLRPAGAFSGELFF. CDR3 DNA: TGTGCCAGCAGTCTTCGTCCAGCGGGGGCTTTCTCCGGGGAGCTGTTTTTT.

The chain employs TRBV24-1 and TRBJ2-1, with D possibly matching TRBD1 (6 bases). The germline V gene encodes CDR1 KGHDR and CDR2 SFDVKD. V was shortened by 6 bases and J by 8 bases, with 13 bases between the two germline ends. The CDR3 spans 13 residues. The CDR3 bases are TGTGCCACCAGTCAGGGGTCGTTAGATGAGCAGTTCTTC. Translation gives CATSQGSLDEQFF.

The gene calls are TRBV30 and TRBJ1-3; D not certain. The V end lost 2 bases, the J end lost 1 base, and 3 bases lay between the germline ends. The CDR3 sequence is 12 residues long. Germline V gene data show CDR1 as GTSNPN and CDR2 as SVGIG (reference sequence). The CDR3 sequence is CAWSTSGNTIYF. The CDR3 coding sequence is TGTGCCTGGAGTACATCTGGAAACACCATATATTTT. The full variable domain, in which reference TRBV30 and TRBJ1-3 provide the parts outside the CDR3, is SQTIHQWPATLVQPVGSPLSLECTVEGTSNPNLYWYRQAAGRGLQLLFYSVGIGQISSEVPQNLSASRPQDRQFILSSKKLLLSDSGFYLCAWSTSGNTIYFGEGSWLTVV.

The rearrangement joins TRBV19 to TRBJ1-5; 7 nucleotides line up with TRBD1. This CDR3 is 17 amino acids long. With 2 bases clipped from V and 0 bases from J, the junction kept 7 bases outside the gene matches. In germline, CDR1 is LNHDA, CDR2 SQIVND (reference sequence). CDR3 bases: TGTGCCAGTAGTATATTTGGACAGGATTATAGCAATCAGCCCCAGCATTTT. It translates to CASSIFGQDYSNQPQHF. Together with reference TRBV19 and TRBJ1-5, the CDR3 gives the full variable domain: DGGITQSPKYLFRKEGQNVTLSCEQNLNHDAMYWYRQDPGQGLRLIYYSQIVNDFQKGDIAEGYSVSREKKESFPLTVTSAQKNPTAFYLCASSIFGQDYSNQPQHFGDGTRLSIL.

V and J are TRBV4-3 and TRBJ1-4; D is ambiguous. This CDR3 is built from 13 residues. V shed 0 bases and J shed 7 bases, with 6 bases lying between them. The germline V gene has CDR1 LGHNA and CDR2 YSLEER. The CDR3 sequence is CASSQDRREKLFF. In DNA form, the CDR3 reads TGCGCCAGCAGCCAAGATAGACGTGAAAAACTGTTTTTT.

The rearrangement uses TRBV5-1 and TRBJ2-7; no clear D. Germline-derived CDR1 and CDR2 are SGHRS and YFSETQ. There are 12 residues in the CDR3. The V end lost 4 bases, the J end lost 5 bases, and 10 bases lay between the germline ends. This chain's CDR3 is CASSAGFDEQYF. CDR3 sequence (DNA): TGCGCCAGCAGCGCCGGTTTCGACGAGCAGTACTTC. Full variable domain (missing parts from reference TRBV5-1 and TRBJ2-7): KAGVTQTPRYLIKTRGQQVTLSCSPISGHRSVSWYQQTPGQGLQFLFEYFSETQRNKGNFPGRFSGRQFSNSRSEMNVSTLELGDSALYLCASSAGFDEQYFGPGTRLTVT.

The CDR3 sequence is CASSPGTGGDPSYGYTF. In DNA form, the CDR3 reads TGCGCCAGCAGCCCGGGGACAGGGGGAGACCCTAGCTATGGCTACACCTTC. This rearrangement joins TRBV5-1 to TRBJ1-2; 11 bases map to TRBD1. The CDR3 contains 17 residues. J was trimmed by 4 bases and V by 4 bases; bases with no gene match: 12. The germline CDR1 and CDR2 sequences are SGHRS and YFSETQ.

The chain employs TRBV4-3 and TRBJ2-5, with TRBD2 identical over 7 bases. J lost 2 bases, V lost 0 bases, and 9 bases had no gene match. The CDR3 has 17 amino acids. CDR1 and CDR2 from the germline V gene are LGHNA and YSLEER. The CDR3 is CASSQDLSLAVQETQYF. The CDR3 DNA reads as TGCGCCAGCAGCCAAGATCTAAGTCTAGCGGTACAAGAGACCCAGTACTTC.

The chain uses TRBV5-1 and TRBJ1-2; TRBD1 matches at 11 bases. The V segment lost 4 bases and the J segment 6 bases; nucleotides outside the gene matches: 2. This CDR3 is built from 13 residues. Germline V CDR1 and CDR2: SGHRS, YFSETQ. CDR3 sequence (DNA): TGCGCCAGCAGCAAGGGACAGGGGGATGGCTACACCTTC. It yields the protein CASSKGQGDGYTF.